The clone carrying this TCR beta chain was seen once. Its target is unknown. These data come from a study of CD4 T cells in relation to SARS-CoV-2 and coronaviruses. The CDR3 loop spans 15 amino acids. The germline V and J ends were trimmed by 5 bases and 0 bases, with 14 bases remaining between them. The germline CDR1 and CDR2 sequences are SEHNR and FQNEAQ (reference sequence). Profiled with immunoSEQ multiplex PCR; TCRdb holds only in-frame clones, not every one. The sample contains 25,000 to 35,000 clones, about 80% of which appear only once. CD4+ T cells from unexposed donors were obtained before the COVID-19 pandemic (2011-2018). The cells were cultured for roughly 11 days before CD4+ T cells were isolated.

The sample was CD4+ T cells from PBMCs, cultured in vitro. The genes are TRBV7-9 and TRBJ2-7; possibly TRBD1 or TRBD2 for D (5 bases each). The sequence derives from a human donor in good health. The CDR3 region is CASSPGRDASYEQYF. In nucleotides, the CDR3 is TGTGCCAGCAGCCCCGGCCGGGACGCCTCCTACGAGCAGTACTTC.